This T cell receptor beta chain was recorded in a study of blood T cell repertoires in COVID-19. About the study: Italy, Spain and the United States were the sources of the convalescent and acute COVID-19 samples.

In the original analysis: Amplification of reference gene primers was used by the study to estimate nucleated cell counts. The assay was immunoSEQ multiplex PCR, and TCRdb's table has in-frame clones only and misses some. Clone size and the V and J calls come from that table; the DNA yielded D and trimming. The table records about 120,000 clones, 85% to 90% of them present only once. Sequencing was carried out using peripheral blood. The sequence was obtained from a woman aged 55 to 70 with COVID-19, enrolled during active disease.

The CDR3 loop is CASRLKAPTGPTTEAFF. The CDR3 nucleotides are TGTGCCAGCAGATTGAAGGCTCCGACAGGGCCGACGACTGAAGCTTTCTTT. This chain links TRBV7-9 with TRBJ1-1, with TRBD1 matching over 7 bases. The ends lost 6 bases at V and 5 bases at J; junction bases unmatched: 18. Germline CDR1 is SEHNR and CDR2 is FQNEAQ (reference sequence). CDR3 length: 17 residues.